Listed here is a single TCR beta chain. The data derive from a study of blood T cell repertoires in COVID-19. Study-level information: Acute and convalescent COVID-19 samples came from the United States, Italy and Spain. Nucleic acid was either cDNA or gDNA, and it came from T cells, B-cell-depleted T cells, or PBMCs.

Sequenced by immunoSEQ multiplex PCR; TCRdb stores in-frame clones only, minus some. This table has 75,000 to 90,000 clones, 83% appearing once. The V gene end was trimmed by 8 bases and the J gene end by 4 bases; junction bases not matched to a gene: 14. CDR1 and CDR2 (germline): MDHEN, SYDVKM. CDR3 size: 16 residues. The TCR comes from a human donor in a cohort sampled during active COVID-19. What was sequenced was peripheral blood. This chain joins TRBV28 and TRBJ2-7; 10 positions match TRBD1. The DNA of the CDR3 is TGTGCCAGCTTTACTCAGGGACAGGGGAGAATGTACGAGCAGTACTTC. Translating it yields CASFTQGQGRMYEQYF.